The entry below gives a single T cell receptor beta chain sequence along with its context. V was trimmed by 3 bases and J by 10 bases, leaving 13 bases between them. The CDR3 is 13 amino acids. The germline V gene encodes CDR1 MDHEN and CDR2 SYDVKM. The entry originates in a study of T cell responses to AZD1222 COVID-19 vaccine. Assay: immunoSEQ multiplex PCR; the TCRdb copy retains only in-frame clones and omits some. Among more than 140,000 clones listed, 85% to 95% were seen once. This TCR was sampled from an adult in good health. The specimen comprised peripheral blood, sampled on day 0 of MenACWY control vaccination. The chain links TRBV28 to TRBJ2-1, with D possibly TRBD2 on 5 matching bases. CDR3 sequence reads: CASSFPVRREQFF. The CDR3 nucleotides read TGTGCCAGCAGTTTCCCTGTCCGGAGGGAGCAGTTCTTC.